What follows are 6 T cell receptor beta chains derived from one specimen sequenced in a study of cytomegalovirus exposure and HLA in healthy donors. PCR was performed using 60 Vbeta and 13 Jbeta primers. Assay used: immunoSEQ multiplex PCR; TCRdb lists only in-frame clones, some missing. In total, the table holds roughly 57,000 clones. The sample was PBMCs. The receptors stem from a man between 18 and 35 years old in good health and CMV-seropositive.

This chain joins TRBV27 and TRBJ2-7, with D possibly being TRBD1 (6 bases). The V gene lost 1 base and the J gene lost 7 bases, with 17 bases spanning the gap. Germline loops: CDR1 MNHEY, CDR2 SMNVEV (reference sequence). The CDR3 spans 15 residues. The CDR3, as DNA: TGTGCCAGCAGTTTATTCCCGTCGACAGGTTTAGAGCAGTACTTC. Translation gives CASSLFPSTGLEQYF.

V gene TRBV2 combines with J gene TRBJ2-7; 8 nucleotides line up with TRBD2. The V gene end was trimmed by 8 bases and the J gene end by 1 base; junction bases not matched to a gene: 7. Germline V CDR1 and CDR2: SNHLY, FYNNEI. This CDR3 spans 14 amino acids. CDR3 sequence: CASLSGSLSYEQYF. The CDR3 DNA follows: TGTGCCAGCCTAAGCGGGAGTCTTTCCTACGAGCAGTACTTC.

The CDR3 nucleotides read TGCAGCGTTGAGTGGGGACAGGGGGCTGGAAACACCATATATTTT. Translation gives CSVEWGQGAGNTIYF. This rearrangement joins TRBV29-1 to TRBJ1-3; 11 bases match TRBD1. The CDR3 loop spans 15 amino acids. The V segment lost 3 bases and the J segment 2 bases; nucleotides outside the gene matches: 3. Per the germline V gene, CDR1 is SQVTM and CDR2 is ANQGSEA.

CDR3 coding DNA: TGTGCCAGCAGTGTTTCGGGACATACCGGGGAGCTGTTTTTT. Protein: CASSVSGHTGELFF. This chain links TRBV6-4 with TRBJ2-2; the D gene is possibly TRBD1 (6 bases). The CDR3 has 14 residues. The ends were cut back, 4 bases at V and 5 bases at J, with 11 bases in the middle. The germline V gene has CDR1 MRHNA and CDR2 SNTAGT.

CDR3 in amino acids: CASSQSGRSETQYF. In nucleotides, the CDR3 is TGTGCCAGTAGCCAGAGCGGGAGGAGTGAGACCCAGTACTTC. The chain employs TRBV19 and TRBJ2-5, with 9 bases fitting TRBD2. The germline CDR1 and CDR2 sequences are LNHDA and SQIVND (reference sequence). The CDR3 extends over 14 amino acids. Trimming cost V 6 bases and J 5 bases; bases outside gene matches: 7.

V and J are TRBV30 and TRBJ1-2, with D possibly being TRBD1 (5 bases). Germline V gene data show CDR1 as GTSNPN and CDR2 as SVGIG (reference sequence). Trimming removed 3 bases at V and 6 bases at J, with 14 bases between. The CDR3 sequence is 13 residues long. The CDR3 sequence: CAWRLGTSDGYTF. The DNA of the CDR3 is TGTGCCTGGAGATTGGGGACTTCGGATGGCTACACCTTC.